This TCR beta chain was identified during a study of blood T cells in healthy people across ages. Isolation of PBMCs gave at least 7 million cells per sample. Details on this clonotype: As yet, its antigen is unknown.

Sample-barcoded 5' priming and a J-beta primer mix drove a second PCR of about 6 to 12 cycles. Sequencing recovered at least 3 million CDR3-containing paired-end reads from each sample. TCRdb used MiXCR to reprocess the 5' RACE reads, holding one entry per CDR3 protein. The sample has around 970,000 distinct CDR3 sequences; about 51% are singletons. General study findings and limits: Naive CD4+ cells and diversity were both higher in long-lived donors than in aged donors.

Trimming left V 7 bases short and J 0 bases short, with 13 bases between. CDR3 length: 15 residues. CDR1 and CDR2 (germline): MNHNY, SVGAGI (reference sequence). The J gene is TRBJ1-5, the V gene TRBV6-6, with D unresolved. The specimen was blood. The clonotype was recovered from a woman aged 60 to 75 in good health. CDR3 nucleotides: TGTGCCAGCACGAAGCGGGAGAATAGCAATCAGCCCCAGCATTTT. It encodes CASTKRENSNQPQHF.